The clone carrying this T cell receptor beta chain came up a few times. One junction end does not reproduce the germline sequence, and a read error may be involved. The data derive from a study of blood T cell repertoires in COVID-19. CDR1 is SGHRS and CDR2 is YFSETQ in the germline V gene. The CDR3 runs 9 residues. This table comes from immunoSEQ multiplex PCR, and its TCRdb copy is limited to in-frame clones, with some not included. The sample carries 45,000 to 55,000 clones, approximately 89% recorded once. The sample comprised peripheral blood. The clonotype originates from an elderly woman with acute or convalescent COVID-19. V gene TRBV5-1 combines with J gene TRBJ1-1, with 9 bases aligning to TRBD1. The CDR3 reads CASSCGQGF. In DNA form, the CDR3 reads TGCGCCAGCAGCTGCGGACAGGGGTTT.